This is a list of T cell receptor beta chains from one sample in a study of T cells in Graves' hyperthyroidism and ophthalmopathy. TCRdb re-called the multiplex PCR reads with MiXCR, one entry per CDR3 protein. The top ten hold approximately 7.5% of the sample, which has around 420,000 distinct CDR3 sequences, approximately 14% seen once. The material sequenced was blood. Every receptor here comes from a woman aged 18-29 years with Graves' hyperthyroidism. The CDR3 runs from the conserved cysteine through the conserved F or W. The D gene is left open where the match is weak. A clone size is listed for some rows: how often the clone was seen (once, few, many), or a class if it is expanded.

>TRBV29-1|TRBJ2-1|11|TRBD1|-
CSADRATEQFF
TGCAGCGCTGACAGGGCCACTGAGCAGTTCTTC
>TRBV27|TRBJ1-6|19|-|many
CASSLSPPTGSSYNSPLHF
TGTGCCAGCAGTTTATCCCCCCCAACAGGGAGCTCCTATAATTCACCCCTCCACTTT
>TRBV20-1|TRBJ2-7|12|-|-
CSASTHSYEQYF
TGCAGTGCTAGCACACACTCCTACGAGCAGTACTTC
>TRBV5-1|TRBJ1-3|16|-|many
CASSFSSGGQGNTIYF
TGCGCCAGCAGCTTTTCCTCGGGCGGGCAAGGAAACACCATATATTTT
>TRBV7-8|TRBJ2-7|15|-|many
CASSLRGGGGDEQYF
TGTGCCAGCAGCTTAAGGGGAGGCGGAGGAGACGAGCAGTACTTC
>TRBV20-1|TRBJ2-2|16|-|many
CSARNPGGSGTGELFF
TGCAGTGCTAGGAACCCAGGGGGGAGTGGCACCGGGGAGCTGTTTTTT
>TRBV12-3/TRBV12-4|TRBJ2-7|15|TRBD2|few
CASSTSGGPPYEQYF
TGTGCCAGCAGCACCAGCGGGGGGCCCCCCTACGAGCAGTACTTC
>TRBV7-6|TRBJ2-1|16|-|many
CASSSRGGSESNEQFF
TGTGCCAGCAGCTCTCGAGGGGGATCTGAAAGTAATGAGCAGTTCTTC
>TRBV11-3|TRBJ2-3|13|-|many
CASSLWGADTQYF
TGTGCCAGCAGCTTATGGGGTGCAGATACGCAGTATTTT
>TRBV6-1|TRBJ2-5|19|TRBD2|-
CASKNPGLAGERSRETQYF
TGTGCCAGCAAAAATCCGGGACTAGCGGGAGAAAGGTCAAGGGAGACCCAGTACTTC
>TRBV28|TRBJ2-7|11|-|many
CASSAGTEQYF
TGTGCCAGCAGCGCCGGGACTGAGCAGTACTTC
>TRBV6-1|TRBJ1-6|11|-|many
CASSANSPLHF
TGTGCCAGCAGTGCTAATTCACCCCTCCACTTT
>TRBV11-2|TRBJ2-1|15|-|many
CASSLRDPSYNEQFF
TGTGCCAGCAGCTTACGGGATCCCTCCTACAATGAGCAGTTCTTC